Each of the 20 T cell receptor beta chains below was sequenced from the same sample in a study of PD-L1 blockade in urothelial cancer. Time point: pretreatment peripheral blood. Method: immunoSEQ multiplex PCR; TCRdb's copy keeps in-frame clones and lacks some. The sample lists tens of thousands of clones, roughly 89% occurring once. Sequenced here: PBMCs, sampled around atezolizumab (anti-PD-L1) treatment. These receptors originate from a woman aged 70-85 years with urothelial cancer.

The chain recombines TRBV19 with TRBJ2-7; TRBD2 aligns across 9 bases. V was pared by 6 bases and J by 5 bases, with 8 bases of the junction left unmatched. CDR1 is LNHDA and CDR2 is SQIVND in the germline V gene (reference sequence). The CDR3 runs 14 residues. The DNA of the CDR3 is TGTGCCAGTAGAAAAGCGGGGGGTACGGACGAGCAGTACTTC. It is translated as CASRKAGGTDEQYF.

This clone was recorded once. The chain has TRBV5-1 and TRBJ2-2; 10 bases match TRBD2. This CDR3 has 17 residues. J was trimmed by 4 bases and V by 0 bases; bases with no gene match: 6. CDR1 is SGHRS and CDR2 is YFSETQ in the germline V gene. As DNA, the CDR3 is TGCGCCAGCAGCTTGGCCCCTAGCGGGAGATTCACCGGGGAGCTGTTTTTT. Its translation is CASSLAPSGRFTGELFF.

The chain combines TRBV18 with TRBJ2-7; D might be TRBD1 (6 bases). The CDR3 consists of 16 residues. The germline V gene encodes CDR1 KGHSH and CDR2 LQKENI. Trimming removed 0 bases from V and 2 bases from J, with 14 bases in between. In DNA, the CDR3 is TGTGCCAGCTCACCACCTGTCACCGCAGGGGCCTACGAGCAGTACTTC. Protein product: CASSPPVTAGAYEQYF.

This sequence joins TRBV4-2 and TRBJ2-5, with 11 bases matching TRBD2. Germline loops: CDR1 LGHNA, CDR2 YNFKEQ. Germline trimming cut 2 bases from V and 3 bases from J; bases unmatched to any gene: 5. The CDR3 is 16 residues long. This CDR3 reads CASSQPQTSGEETQYF. CDR3 DNA sequence: TGTGCCAGCAGCCAACCCCAGACTAGCGGGGAAGAGACCCAGTACTTC.

The chain joins TRBV13 to TRBJ2-7; 10 nucleotides align to TRBD2. The V gene end was trimmed by 1 base and the J gene end by 0 bases; junction bases not matched to a gene: 3. This CDR3 comprises 16 residues. The germline V gene encodes CDR1 PRHDT and CDR2 FYEKMQ (reference sequence). This CDR3 is CASSLVTSGDSYEQYF. The CDR3 coding sequence is TGTGCCAGCAGCTTAGTTACTAGCGGGGACTCCTACGAGCAGTACTTC.

The gene calls are TRBV7-9 and TRBJ1-4, with 7 positions matching TRBD1. V lost 3 bases, J lost 3 bases, and 1 base stayed unmatched. The CDR3 covers 14 residues. Germline assignment: CDR1 SEHNR and CDR2 FQNEAQ (reference sequence). The CDR3 nucleotides are TGTGCCAGCAGCTTGGGACAGTCTAATGAAAAACTGTTTTTT. This sequence encodes CASSLGQSNEKLFF. The variable domain in full, completed from reference TRBV7-9 and TRBJ1-4, reads DTGVSQNPRHKITKRGQNVTFRCDPISEHNRLYWYRQTLGQGPEFLTYFQNEAQLEKSRLLSDRFSAERPKGSFSTLEIQRTEQGDSAMYLCASSLGQSNEKLFFGSGTQLSVL.

This chain uses TRBV11-2 with TRBJ2-2, with a tentative D call TRBD1 (6 bases). The germline V gene encodes CDR1 SGHAT and CDR2 FQNNGV. V was shortened by 5 bases and J by 5 bases, with 18 bases between the two germline ends. CDR3 length equals 16 residues. The CDR3 loop is CASSAPGETLTGELFF. As DNA, the CDR3 is TGTGCCAGCAGCGCCCCAGGGGAAACTCTGACCGGGGAGCTGTTTTTT.

At least ten counts were recorded for this clone. This chain links TRBV28 with TRBJ1-5; D remains ambiguous. Germline V gene lookup returns CDR1 MDHEN and CDR2 SYDVKM. The length of the CDR3 is 13 residues. Trimming took 8 bases from V and 2 from J, leaving 10 bases between them. CDR3 sequence: CASRPSGNQPQHF. DNA for the CDR3: TGTGCCAGCCGCCCTAGCGGCAATCAGCCCCAGCATTTT. The full variable domain, rest sourced from reference TRBV28 and TRBJ1-5, is DVKVTQSSRYLVKRTGEKVFLECVQDMDHENMFWYRQDPGLGLRLIYFSYDVKMKEKGDIPEGYSVSREKKERFSLILESASTNQTSMYLCASRPSGNQPQHFGDGTRLSIL.

This chain uses TRBV5-4 with TRBJ2-5; TRBD2 aligns across 10 bases. V shed 2 bases and J 4 bases; nucleotides not matched to a gene: 8. This CDR3 is 16 amino acids long. The germline gives CDR1 SGHNT, CDR2 YYREEE (reference sequence). This CDR3 reads CASSFTSGTDSETQYF. In DNA, the CDR3 is TGTGCCAGCAGCTTCACTAGCGGGACGGACTCAGAGACCCAGTACTTC. Full variable domain (remainder filled in from reference TRBV5-4 and TRBJ2-5): ETGVTQSPTHLIKTRGQQVTLRCSSQSGHNTVSWYQQALGQGPQFIFQYYREEENGRGNFPPRFSGLQFPNYSSELNVNALELDDSALYLCASSFTSGTDSETQYFGPGTRLLVL.

This clone was found once. The chain combines TRBV5-1 with TRBJ2-7, with D hard to call. Trimming removed 2 bases at V and 4 bases at J, with 4 bases between. This CDR3 is built from 11 residues. The germline V gene has CDR1 SGHRS and CDR2 YFSETQ. The CDR3, as DNA: TGCGCCAGCAGCTTCGGGTACGAGCAGTACTTC. Protein sequence: CASSFGYEQYF. Together with reference TRBV5-1 and TRBJ2-7, the CDR3 gives the full variable domain: KAGVTQTPRYLIKTRGQQVTLSCSPISGHRSVSWYQQTPGQGLQFLFEYFSETQRNKGNFPGRFSGRQFSNSRSEMNVSTLELGDSALYLCASSFGYEQYFGPGTRLTVT.

This clone was recorded only once. The chain carries TRBV4-3 and TRBJ1-1, with D possibly matching TRBD1 (6 bases). Germline V gene data show CDR1 as LGHNA and CDR2 as YSLEER. Trimming took 1 base from V and 7 from J, leaving 22 bases between them. This CDR3 contains 17 residues. Here the CDR3 DNA reads TGCGCCAGCAGCCAAGGGGCGGGGGGGCAGGGCTACTTTGAAGCTTTCTTT. This translates into CASSQGAGGQGYFEAFF.

V gene TRBV5-1 combines with J gene TRBJ1-4; D is unresolved. V gave up 5 bases and J gave up 0 bases, with 14 bases separating them. From germline, CDR1 is SGHRS and CDR2 YFSETQ. The CDR3 sequence is 16 residues long. CDR3 amino acids: CASSMSTRATNEKLFF. The CDR3 DNA reads TGCGCCAGCAGTATGAGTACTCGGGCAACTAATGAAAAACTGTTTTTT. Based on the CDR3 plus reference TRBV5-1 and TRBJ1-4, the full variable domain is KAGVTQTPRYLIKTRGQQVTLSCSPISGHRSVSWYQQTPGQGLQFLFEYFSETQRNKGNFPGRFSGRQFSNSRSEMNVSTLELGDSALYLCASSMSTRATNEKLFFGSGTQLSVL.

The chain couples TRBV18 to TRBJ2-7; possible D gene TRBD2, 6 bases. V was pared by 2 bases and J by 2 bases, with 16 bases between. The CDR3 has 16 residues. In germline, CDR1 is KGHSH, CDR2 LQKENI. The CDR3 nucleotides are TGTGCCAGCTCACCATTTTTTACCGGGAGAACCTACGAGCAGTACTTC. Translating gives CASSPFFTGRTYEQYF.

The gene calls are TRBV7-3 and TRBJ2-6; 7 bases match TRBD1. The J segment lost 0 bases and the V segment lost 5 bases, leaving 7 bases of the junction unmatched. This CDR3 spans 17 amino acids. Germline loops: CDR1 SGHTA, CDR2 FQGTGA. Here the CDR3 DNA reads TGTGCCAGCAGCCGACAGGGCTTAAGCTCTGGGGCCAACGTCCTGACTTTC. Protein: CASSRQGLSSGANVLTF.

The chain recombines TRBV7-2 with TRBJ1-5; the match to TRBD1 covers 9 bases. Per germline, CDR1 SGHTA and CDR2 FQGNSA. The CDR3 sequence is 14 residues long. V lost 6 bases to trimming and J lost 2 bases; unmatched junction nucleotides: 2. The CDR3 protein is CASRGQGRNQPQHF. Written as DNA, the CDR3 is TGTGCCAGCAGGGGACAGGGACGCAATCAGCCCCAGCATTTT.

The chain recombines TRBV7-7 with TRBJ2-5; TRBD2 aligns across 9 bases. The CDR3 consists of 13 residues. CDR1 is SSHAT and CDR2 is FNYEAQ in the germline V gene (reference sequence). The J segment lost 7 bases and the V segment lost 5 bases, leaving 5 bases of the junction unmatched. CDR3 residues: CASSPAREGTQYF. Written as DNA, the CDR3 is TGTGCCAGCAGCCCGGCGCGGGAGGGGACCCAGTACTTC. Full variable domain (rest looked up from reference TRBV7-7 and TRBJ2-5): GAGVSQSPRYKVTKRGQDVTLRCDPISSHATLYWYQQALGQGPEFLTYFNYEAQPDKSGLPSDRFSAERPEGSISTLTIQRTEQRDSAMYRCASSPAREGTQYFGPGTRLLVL.

The V call is TRBV6-6, the J call TRBJ2-1, with TRBD1 matching over 9 bases. Looked up from germline, CDR1 is MNHNY and CDR2 is SVGAGI (reference sequence). Trimming took 6 bases from V and 6 from J; bases not matched to a gene: 6. This CDR3 is built from 14 residues. CDR3 in amino acids: CASRVGQGINEQFF. As DNA, the CDR3 is TGTGCCAGCAGGGTGGGACAGGGAATCAATGAGCAGTTCTTC.

The V call is TRBV29-1, the J call TRBJ2-1; the match to TRBD2 covers 14 bases. Looked up from germline, CDR1 is SQVTM and CDR2 is ANQGSEA. J lost 5 bases, V lost 4 bases, and 10 bases had no gene match. There are 17 residues in the CDR3. The CDR3 here is CSVAGTSGGGSDNEQFF. DNA of the CDR3: TGCAGCGTTGCTGGGACTAGCGGGGGCGGGTCGGACAATGAGCAGTTCTTC.

V usage is TRBV18 and J usage is TRBJ1-2; 8 bases map to TRBD1. The V and J ends lost 6 bases and 3 bases, in that order; junction bases with no gene match: 9. The germline gives CDR1 KGHSH, CDR2 LQKENI. CDR3 length: 15 residues. CDR3 residues: CASSIERDRHYGYTF. The CDR3 DNA is TGTGCCAGCTCTATAGAAAGGGACAGGCACTATGGCTACACCTTC.

The rearrangement uses TRBV2 and TRBJ1-2; no clear D. Trimming took 5 bases from V and 8 from J, leaving 9 bases between them. Looked up from germline, CDR1 is SNHLY and CDR2 is FYNNEI. The CDR3 is 11 residues long. The CDR3 region is CASSHSSGYTF. As DNA, the CDR3 is TGTGCCAGCAGTCATTCGAGCGGCTACACCTTC.